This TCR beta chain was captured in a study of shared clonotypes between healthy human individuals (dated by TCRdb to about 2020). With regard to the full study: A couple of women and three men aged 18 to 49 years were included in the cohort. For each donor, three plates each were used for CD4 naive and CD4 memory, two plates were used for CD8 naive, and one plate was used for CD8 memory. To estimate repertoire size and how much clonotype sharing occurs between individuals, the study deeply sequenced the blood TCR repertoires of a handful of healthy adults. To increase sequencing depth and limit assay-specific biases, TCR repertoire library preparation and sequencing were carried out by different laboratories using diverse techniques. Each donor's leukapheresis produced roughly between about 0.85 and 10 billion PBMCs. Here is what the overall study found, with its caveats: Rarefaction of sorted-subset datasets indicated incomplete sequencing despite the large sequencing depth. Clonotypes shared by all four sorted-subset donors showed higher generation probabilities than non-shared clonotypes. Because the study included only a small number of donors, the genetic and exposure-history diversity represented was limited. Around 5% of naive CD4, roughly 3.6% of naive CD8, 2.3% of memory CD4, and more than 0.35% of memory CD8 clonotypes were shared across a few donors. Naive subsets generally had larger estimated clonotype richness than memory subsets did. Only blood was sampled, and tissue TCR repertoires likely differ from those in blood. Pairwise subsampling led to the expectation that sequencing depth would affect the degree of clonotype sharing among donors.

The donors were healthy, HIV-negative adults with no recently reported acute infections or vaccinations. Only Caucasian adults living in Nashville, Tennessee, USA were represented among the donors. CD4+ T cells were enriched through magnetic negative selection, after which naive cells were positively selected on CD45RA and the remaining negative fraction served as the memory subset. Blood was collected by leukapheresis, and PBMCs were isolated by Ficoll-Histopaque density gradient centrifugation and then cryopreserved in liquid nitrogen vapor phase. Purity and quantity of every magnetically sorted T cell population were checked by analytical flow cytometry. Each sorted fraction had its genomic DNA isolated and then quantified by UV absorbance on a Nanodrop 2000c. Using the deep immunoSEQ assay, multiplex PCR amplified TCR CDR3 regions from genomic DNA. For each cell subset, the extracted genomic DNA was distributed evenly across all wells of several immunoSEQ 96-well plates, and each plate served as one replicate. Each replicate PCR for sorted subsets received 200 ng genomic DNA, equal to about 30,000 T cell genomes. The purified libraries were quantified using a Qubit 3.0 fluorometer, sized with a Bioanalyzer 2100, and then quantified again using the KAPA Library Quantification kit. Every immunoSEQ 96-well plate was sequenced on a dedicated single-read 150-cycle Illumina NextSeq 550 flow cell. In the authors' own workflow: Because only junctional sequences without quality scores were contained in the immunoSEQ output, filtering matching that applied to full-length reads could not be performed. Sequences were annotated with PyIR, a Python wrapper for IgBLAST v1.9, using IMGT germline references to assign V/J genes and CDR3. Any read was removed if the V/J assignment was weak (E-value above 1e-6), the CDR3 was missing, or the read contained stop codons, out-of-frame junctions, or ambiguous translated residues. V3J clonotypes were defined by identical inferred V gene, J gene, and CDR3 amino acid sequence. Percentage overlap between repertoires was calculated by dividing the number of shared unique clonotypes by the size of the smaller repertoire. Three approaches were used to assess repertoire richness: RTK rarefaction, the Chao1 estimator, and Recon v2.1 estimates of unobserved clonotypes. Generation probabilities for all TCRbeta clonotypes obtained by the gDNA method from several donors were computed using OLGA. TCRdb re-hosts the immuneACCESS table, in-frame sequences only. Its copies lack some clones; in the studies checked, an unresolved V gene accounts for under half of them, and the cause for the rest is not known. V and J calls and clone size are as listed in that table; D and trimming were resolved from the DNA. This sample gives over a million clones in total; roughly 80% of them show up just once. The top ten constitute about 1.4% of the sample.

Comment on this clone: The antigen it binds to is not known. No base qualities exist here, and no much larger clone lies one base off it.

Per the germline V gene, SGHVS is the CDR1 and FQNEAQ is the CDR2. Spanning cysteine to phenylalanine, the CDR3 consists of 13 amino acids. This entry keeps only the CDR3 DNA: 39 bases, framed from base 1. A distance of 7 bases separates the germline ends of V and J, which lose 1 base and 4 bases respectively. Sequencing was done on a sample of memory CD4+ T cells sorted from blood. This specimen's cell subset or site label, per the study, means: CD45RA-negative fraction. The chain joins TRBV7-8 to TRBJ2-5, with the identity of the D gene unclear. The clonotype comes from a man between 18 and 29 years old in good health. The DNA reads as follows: TGTGCCAGCAGCTTAGTTGTCGGAGAGACCCAGTACTTC. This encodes CASSLVVGETQYF.